This T cell receptor beta chain was identified in a study of T cells in localized non-small cell lung cancer. V trimming: 0 bases; J trimming: 15 bases; junction bases outside the gene matches: 14. This CDR3 has 15 residues. Germline V gene data show CDR1 as SGHRS and CDR2 as YFSETQ. Generated by immunoSEQ multiplex PCR, the TCRdb table keeps only in-frame clones and is missing some. The table includes over 20,000 clones, roughly 84% detected once. Study findings and constraints: Uninvolved adjacent lung showed higher T cell clonality than tumor. Because only a single region of the tumor was sequenced, heterogeneity remains possible. Greater blood T cell density accompanied longer overall survival. Turning up in adjacent lung were a median roughly 59 of the top 100 tumor clones.

Points on this clone: Its antigen is undetermined.

Sequenced here: peripheral blood, sampled before any cancer treatment. The J gene is TRBJ2-1, the V gene TRBV5-1, with TRBD1 identical over 8 bases. The clonotype was recovered from a male donor at least 60 years old with stage I squamous cell lung carcinoma. The CDR3 DNA is TGCGCCAGCAGCTTGGATGGTATGGCCGGGACAGGACGGTTCTTC. This sequence encodes CASSLDGMAGTGRFF.